Presented here are 2 T cell receptor beta chains from one specimen sequenced in a study of early T cells in non-severe SARS-CoV-2 infection. TCRdb itself ran the 5' RACE reads through MiXCR, one entry per CDR3 protein. The data hold 45,000 to 55,000 distinct CDR3 sequences, with 13% observed a single time. The source material was whole blood. These TCRs come from an adult who was a healthcare worker with PCR-confirmed SARS-CoV-2 infection or an uninfected control (not recorded which).

V and J are TRBV7-6 and TRBJ2-7; D ambiguous. Deletions cut 5 bases from V and 2 bases from J, with 7 bases between. CDR1 and CDR2 (germline): SGHVS, FNYEAQ. The CDR3 is made up of 12 amino acids. The CDR3 DNA sequence: TGTGCCAGCAGCGAAGGCCCCTACGAGCAGTACTTC. Protein: CASSEGPYEQYF.

This clonotype was observed at least ten times. CDR3 nucleotide sequence: TGTGCCAGTAAGATAGGACAGGGAATGAACACTGAAGCTTTCTTT. As protein: CASKIGQGMNTEAFF. The chain has TRBV12-3 or TRBV12-4 and TRBJ1-1; 8 nucleotides match TRBD1. With 9 bases clipped from V and 0 bases from J, the junction kept 9 bases outside the gene matches. The CDR3 contains 15 residues.